These 30 T cell receptor beta chains were sequenced from one sample in a study of beta chain features in type 1 diabetes. Sequencing targeted expressed TCRB transcripts, as all isolated RNA had been reverse transcribed. Repertoires were generated with immunoSEQ multiplex PCR, while TCRdb's copy carries only in-frame clones and drops some. Of approximately 250,000 clones in the sample, around 14% were seen once. The sample taken for sequencing was naive CD4+ T cells from blood. The receptor set was obtained from a woman aged 40 to 50 in good health.

This chain connects TRBV5-4 to TRBJ2-5; 8 bases line up with TRBD2. Germline trimming cut 3 bases from V and 0 bases from J; bases unmatched to any gene: 10. The CDR3 is made up of 17 amino acids. Per germline, CDR1 SGHNT and CDR2 YYREEE (reference sequence). The CDR3 DNA reads as TGTGCCAGCAGCTCGGGGGGGGTAGGCGGGAACCAAGAGACCCAGTACTTC. Translating it yields CASSSGGVGGNQETQYF.

The rearrangement uses TRBV5-1 and TRBJ2-7, with TRBD1 matching 11 bases. J lost 6 bases, V lost 0 bases, and 2 bases had no gene match. This CDR3 region has 14 residues. CDR1 and CDR2 from the germline V gene are SGHRS and YFSETQ. CDR3 loop: CASSLGGQGVEQYF. DNA for the CDR3: TGCGCCAGCAGCTTGGGGGGACAGGGGGTCGAGCAGTACTTC.

This clone showed up just a few times. The chain joins TRBV5-4 to TRBJ1-4, with 11 bases that match TRBD1. The CDR3 is 14 amino acids. In germline, CDR1 is SGHNT, CDR2 YYREEE (reference sequence). V was pared by 4 bases and J by 6 bases, with 2 bases of the junction left unmatched. DNA for the CDR3: TGTGCCAGCAGCGTGGACAGGGGGCATGAAAAACTGTTTTTT. Translation: CASSVDRGHEKLFF. Looking up the rest from reference TRBV5-4 and TRBJ1-4 gives the full variable domain: ETGVTQSPTHLIKTRGQQVTLRCSSQSGHNTVSWYQQALGQGPQFIFQYYREEENGRGNFPPRFSGLQFPNYSSELNVNALELDDSALYLCASSVDRGHEKLFFGSGTQLSVL.

The sample holds a few counts of this clone. The chain employs TRBV2 and TRBJ2-1, with D possibly matching TRBD1 (6 bases). CDR1 is SNHLY and CDR2 is FYNNEI in the germline V gene. Deletions cut 6 bases from V and 0 bases from J, with 12 bases between. The length of the CDR3 is 15 residues. CDR3 in amino acids: CASRAQTGSYNEQFF. CDR3 nucleotides: TGTGCCAGCAGGGCCCAGACAGGCTCCTACAATGAGCAGTTCTTC.

The chain has TRBV7-2 and TRBJ2-5; TRBD2 aligns across 15 bases. The J call may be incorrect, as the DNA end agrees better with TRBJ2-7. This CDR3 is built from 15 residues. Germline-derived CDR1 and CDR2 are SGHTA and FQGNSA. DNA of the CDR3: TGTGCCAGCAGACCACGGACTAGCGGGGGGGCCGAGCAGTACTTC. Its translation is CASRPRTSGGAEQYF.

This rearrangement joins TRBV6-6 to TRBJ1-5; D not certain. Germline CDR1 reads MNHNY; CDR2 reads SVGAGI (reference sequence). V dropped 3 bases and J dropped 4 bases, with 10 bases sitting between them. CDR3 size: 14 residues. The CDR3 DNA follows: TGTGCCAGCAGTTATTGGTCAGGAAATCAGCCCCAGCATTTT. Its protein product is CASSYWSGNQPQHF.

There are a few counts of this clone. The gene calls are TRBV9 and TRBJ2-7, with D possibly TRBD2 on 7 matching bases. The V gene lost 1 base and the J gene lost 3 bases, with 11 bases spanning the gap. Looked up from germline, CDR1 is SGDLS and CDR2 is YYNGEE. This CDR3 is built from 14 residues. This CDR3 reads CASSVRGGGYEQYF. CDR3 bases: TGTGCCAGCAGCGTACGGGGAGGGGGCTACGAGCAGTACTTC.

The gene calls are TRBV18 and TRBJ2-7; D may be TRBD2 (7 bases). V lost 3 bases to trimming and J lost 1 base, with 16 bases between them. The CDR3 runs to 16 residues. CDR1 is KGHSH and CDR2 is LQKENI in the germline V gene. In nucleotides, the CDR3 is TGTGCCAGCTCACCCCTAGCCAGGGGACTATCCTACGAGCAGTACTTC. Its protein product is CASSPLARGLSYEQYF.

The chain recombines TRBV9 with TRBJ2-1; D is unresolved. The CDR3 contains 15 residues. From germline, CDR1 is SGDLS and CDR2 YYNGEE. With 0 bases removed from V and 2 bases from J, the gap between germline ends came to 9 bases. CDR3 protein: CASSVGLRTYNEQFF. The CDR3 DNA reads TGTGCCAGCAGCGTAGGACTTCGAACCTACAATGAGCAGTTCTTC.

This chain connects TRBV7-8 to TRBJ2-1; D unresolved. V lost 2 bases and J lost 3, with 14 bases in between. This CDR3 region has 16 residues. Per the germline V gene, CDR1 is SGHVS and CDR2 is FQNEAQ. The CDR3: CASSLKRMADYNEQFF. CDR3 sequence (DNA): TGTGCCAGCAGCTTAAAAAGAATGGCCGACTACAATGAGCAGTTCTTC.

The chain is built from TRBV5-6 and TRBJ1-2, with a tentative D call TRBD1 (6 bases). Germline loops: CDR1 SGHDT, CDR2 YYEEEE. The ends were cut back, 2 bases at V and 7 bases at J, with 15 bases in the middle. CDR3 size: 14 residues. The CDR3 here is CASSFRGAPGGYTF. In DNA, the CDR3 is TGTGCCAGCAGCTTCAGGGGCGCCCCTGGTGGCTACACCTTC.

This chain uses TRBV27 with TRBJ1-1; tentatively, D is TRBD1 (5 bases). The CDR3 extends over 14 amino acids. V was pared by 0 bases and J by 9 bases, with 14 bases between. The germline V gene encodes CDR1 MNHEY and CDR2 SMNVEV (reference sequence). The CDR3 here is CASSLSAGSGKAFF. The CDR3 coding sequence is TGTGCCAGCAGTTTATCTGCAGGGTCAGGAAAAGCTTTCTTT.

This rearrangement joins TRBV2 to TRBJ1-2; 7 bases align to TRBD1. Trimming took 2 bases from V and 3 from J; bases not matched to a gene: 12. Germline V gene data show CDR1 as SNHLY and CDR2 as FYNNEI. CDR3 length: 17 residues. The CDR3 spells CASSETRQGVVDYGYTF. In nucleotides, the CDR3 is TGTGCCAGCAGTGAAACTAGACAGGGCGTCGTTGACTATGGCTACACCTTC.

The chain joins TRBV10-3 to TRBJ2-7; tentatively, D is TRBD2 (6 bases). Trimming pared 2 bases from V and 3 bases from J, leaving 8 bases between. The CDR3 totals 13 residues. From germline, CDR1 is ENHRY and CDR2 SYGVKD. The CDR3 sequence: CAISEATSYEQYF. CDR3 bases: TGTGCCATCAGTGAGGCGACTAGCTACGAGCAGTACTTC.

This rearrangement joins TRBV6-5 to TRBJ2-7; tentative D call: TRBD2 (6 bases). V shed 9 bases and J shed 6 bases, with 12 bases lying between them. The CDR3 length is 11 residues. Germline-derived CDR1 and CDR2 are MNHEY and SVGAGI. DNA for the CDR3: TGTGCCAGTCGCCGGGGGTCCGAGCAGTACTTC. Amino acid sequence: CASRRGSEQYF.

The chain links TRBV7-9 to TRBJ2-3, with 7 bases fitting TRBD2. The length of the CDR3 is 16 residues. Trimming removed 1 base from V and 3 bases from J; junction bases left unmatched: 7. Germline V gives CDR1 SEHNR, CDR2 FQNEAQ (reference sequence). CDR3 in amino acids: CASSLVAGVVTDTQYF. The CDR3 DNA reads TGTGCCAGCAGCTTAGTTGCGGGGGTGGTTACAGATACGCAGTATTTT.

This clone was counted only a few times. The rearrangement links TRBV10-3 to TRBJ2-4, with 8 bases identical to TRBD1. This CDR3 region has 20 residues. V shed 4 bases and J 0 bases; nucleotides not matched to a gene: 17. Germline CDR1 and CDR2: ENHRY and SYGVKD. The CDR3 region is CAISAQGQVPSKLAKNIQYF. The CDR3 nucleotides read TGTGCCATCAGTGCCCAGGGACAGGTGCCCTCGAAACTAGCCAAAAACATTCAGTACTTC.

This clone was detected only a few times. The chain couples TRBV2 to TRBJ2-3; 7 nucleotides line up with TRBD1. The germline CDR1 and CDR2 sequences are SNHLY and FYNNEI. There are 14 residues in the CDR3. Unmatched junction bases numbered 10, after V lost 11 bases and J lost 2 bases. The CDR3 protein is CAGNRGRATDTQYF. The CDR3 coding sequence is TGTGCCGGAAACAGGGGAAGGGCCACAGATACGCAGTATTTT.

This clone was found a few times. V and J are TRBV9 and TRBJ1-4; 8 bases are a match to TRBD1. The CDR3 is made up of 16 amino acids. Germline V lookup: CDR1 SGDLS, CDR2 YYNGEE. V shed 1 base, J shed 7 bases, and the junction held 9 bases outside the gene matches. CDR3 region: CASSVQGAARGEKLFF. In DNA form, the CDR3 reads TGTGCCAGCAGCGTACAGGGGGCCGCAAGGGGTGAAAAACTGTTTTTT. The complete variable domain, with remaining parts taken from reference TRBV9 and TRBJ1-4, reads DSGVTQTPKHLITATGQRVTLRCSPRSGDLSVYWYQQSLDQGLQFLIQYYNGEERAKGNILERFSAQQFPDLHSELNLSSLELGDSALYFCASSVQGAARGEKLFFGSGTQLSVL.

The V call is TRBV2, the J call TRBJ1-2, with 8 bases aligning to TRBD1. With 6 bases clipped from V and 4 bases from J, the junction kept 7 bases outside the gene matches. This CDR3 is 14 amino acids long. CDR1 is SNHLY, CDR2 FYNNEI, per germline. The CDR3: CASRDRTGSYGYTF. The CDR3 region has the DNA TGTGCCAGCAGGGACCGGACAGGGAGCTATGGCTACACCTTC. The full variable domain, its missing parts supplied by reference TRBV2 and TRBJ1-2, is EPEVTQTPSHQVTQMGQEVILRCVPISNHLYFYWYRQILGQKVEFLVSFYNNEISEKSEIFDDQFSVERPDGSNFTLKIRSTKLEDSAMYFCASRDRTGSYGYTFGSGTRLTVV.

This chain connects TRBV6-4 to TRBJ2-1; 9 nucleotides align to TRBD2. Germline V gene lookup returns CDR1 MRHNA and CDR2 SNTAGT. The CDR3 consists of 15 residues. V shed 4 bases and J 4 bases; nucleotides not matched to a gene: 5. The DNA for the CDR3 is TGTGCCAGCAGTGCGGCGGGGGGGCTTTACAATGAGCAGTTCTTC. It yields the protein CASSAAGGLYNEQFF.

The CDR3 nucleotides read TGTGCCAGCAGCTTAAGACAGCCTAAAGGGTCTAACTATGGCTACACCTTC. Translation: CASSLRQPKGSNYGYTF. The V gene is TRBV11-2, the J gene TRBJ1-2; D perhaps matches TRBD1 (5 bases). The CDR3 length is 17 residues. Germline V gene data show CDR1 as SGHAT and CDR2 as FQNNGV. V lost 2 bases, J lost 0 bases, and 16 bases lay in between.

In its sample, this clone was seen a few times. The gene calls are TRBV6-5 and TRBJ2-6; no reliable D call. Germline CDR1 MNHEY, CDR2 SVGAGI. Trimming took off 0 bases at V and 1 base at J, with 7 bases between the two ends. The CDR3 runs 16 residues. Written as DNA, the CDR3 is TGTGCCAGCAGTTACTCTCCCGTATCTGGGGCCAACGTCCTGACTTTC. It is translated as CASSYSPVSGANVLTF.

The chain uses TRBV7-8 and TRBJ1-5; TRBD1 matches 12 bases. V lost 5 bases and J lost 5; bases outside the gene matches: 7. The CDR3 runs 16 residues. Germline assignment: CDR1 SGHVS and CDR2 FQNEAQ. CDR3 loop: CASSKRGTGGHQPQHF. The CDR3 DNA sequence: TGTGCCAGCAGCAAAAGAGGGACAGGGGGCCATCAGCCCCAGCATTTT. Filled out from reference TRBV7-8 and TRBJ1-5, the complete variable domain reads GAGVSQSPRYKVAKRGQDVALRCDPISGHVSLFWYQQALGQGPEFLTYFQNEAQLDKSGLPSDRFFAERPEGSVSTLKIQRTQQEDSAVYLCASSKRGTGGHQPQHFGDGTRLSIL.

Only a few counts were recorded for this clone. The chain recombines TRBV19 with TRBJ1-5; D not resolved. CDR1 is LNHDA, CDR2 SQIVND, per germline (reference sequence). This CDR3 is 13 amino acids long. V was pared by 7 bases and J by 3 bases, with 10 bases between. CDR3 in DNA: TGTGCCAGTAAGGTGAGGGACAATCAGCCCCAGCATTTT. It yields the protein CASKVRDNQPQHF.

This clone has more than one count but fewer than ten. The gene calls are TRBV5-1 and TRBJ2-7; no definite D call. Per the germline V gene, CDR1 is SGHRS and CDR2 is YFSETQ. The V end lost 0 bases, the J end lost 6 bases, and 10 bases lay between the germline ends. The CDR3 totals 13 residues. The CDR3 DNA reads as TGCGCCAGCAGCTTGGTTGAGGAAACCGAGCAGTACTTC. Translated, it gives CASSLVEETEQYF.

This clone was observed a handful of times. Other nucleotide sequences in the sample specify the same CDR3. The chain employs TRBV5-1 and TRBJ2-1; tentatively, D is TRBD1 (6 bases). The V and J ends lost 3 bases and 0 bases respectively, with 10 bases between them. The CDR3 has 15 residues. CDR1 SGHRS and CDR2 YFSETQ come from the germline V gene. The CDR3 loop is CASSSTGGSYNEQFF. The DNA for the CDR3 is TGCGCCAGCAGCTCGACAGGAGGCTCCTACAATGAGCAGTTCTTC.

For this clone: This same CDR3 is encoded by further DNA sequences in the sample. The V and J genes are TRBV5-4 and TRBJ1-5; no definite D call. The V end was cut by 0 bases, the J end by 2 bases, with 6 bases between. Germline CDR1 reads SGHNT; CDR2 reads YYREEE (reference sequence). The CDR3 extends over 14 amino acids. As DNA, the CDR3 is TGTGCCAGCAGCTTGGCGGGAGGCAATCAGCCCCAGCATTTT. Protein: CASSLAGGNQPQHF.

This clone was counted a few times. The chain recombines TRBV6-5 with TRBJ1-2; TRBD1 aligns across 7 bases. The V gene's germline CDR1 is MNHEY and CDR2 SVGAGI. Unmatched junction bases numbered 9, after V lost 8 bases and J lost 6 bases. This CDR3 is built from 13 residues. In DNA form, the CDR3 reads TGTGCCAGCCTTTTGACAGGGAATGATGGCTACACCTTC. This translates into CASLLTGNDGYTF.

The V gene is TRBV2, the J gene TRBJ2-4; 11 nucleotides align to TRBD1. Trimming at V came to 6 bases and at J to 6 bases, leaving 10 bases not matched to a gene. In germline, CDR1 is SNHLY, CDR2 FYNNEI. The CDR3 contains 16 residues. Written as DNA, the CDR3 is TGTGCCAGCAGGGACCGGACAGGGGGCGGTTCAAACATTCAGTACTTC. Translated: CASRDRTGGGSNIQYF.